Listed below are T cell receptor beta chains from one sample, sequenced in a study of graft-versus-host responses after intestinal transplantation. These receptors' targets are unknown. Assay: immunoSEQ multiplex PCR; the TCRdb copy retains only in-frame clones and omits some. Among some 110,000 clones listed, more than 85% were seen once. Sample: unstimulated CD4+ T cells sorted from spleen or lymph node cells, taken before intestinal transplant. The source is a human donor who received an intestinal transplant. The CDR3 runs from the conserved cysteine through the conserved F or W. The D gene is left open where the match is weak. Clone size is stated in some rows and not others, as once, few, many or a class when expanded.

v_gene	abundance	j_gene	d_gene	CDR3nt	CDR3aa
TRBV6-1	NA	TRBJ2-1	NA	TGTGCCAGCAGTGCCTTGCGGGTGAATTCCTACAATGAGCAGTTCTTC	CASSALRVNSYNEQFF
TRBV6-5	NA	TRBJ2-5	NA	TGTGCCAGCAGATACAGACAGCCGTACCAAGAGACCCAGTACTTC	CASRYRQPYQETQYF
TRBV6-6	NA	TRBJ2-2	NA	TGTGCCAGCAGTTACACACGGACGACCGGGGAGCTGTTTTTT	CASSYTRTTGELFF
TRBV5-4	NA	TRBJ2-1	NA	TGTGCCAGCAGCTTGGCCGCGGCCAAAAATTTGGATGAGCAGTTCTTC	CASSLAAAKNLDEQFF
TRBV18	once	TRBJ2-7	TRBD2	TGTGCCAGCTCACAAGACTACGGGGGGGCAAACGAGCAGTACTTC	CASSQDYGGANEQYF
TRBV15	NA	TRBJ2-4	NA	TGTGCCACCAGCAGACCCCCCGGAGGGGAAAACATTCAGTACTTC	CATSRPPGGENIQYF
TRBV7-2	once	TRBJ1-1	NA	TGTGCCAGCAGCTTCCGGGGCACGGGTCCTATGAACACTGAAGCTTTCTTT	CASSFRGTGPMNTEAFF
TRBV1	NA	TRBJ2-6	NA	TGCACCAGCAGCAGGCTAGCGGGGGGCTCTGGGGCCAACGTCCTGACTTTC	CTSSRLAGGSGANVLTF
TRBV5-1	NA	TRBJ1-4	NA	TGCGCCAGCAGCTTGGCCGGCACGACTAATGAAAAACTGTTTTTT	CASSLAGTTNEKLFF
TRBV6-5	NA	TRBJ2-1	NA	TGTGCCACCCAATCGTTGTTAGGGTTCAATGAGCAGTTCTTC	CATQSLLGFNEQFF
TRBV13	NA	TRBJ1-4	TRBD1	TGTGCCAGCAGCCAGGGAGGGGGCGGAGAAAAACTGTTTTTT	CASSQGGGGEKLFF
TRBV21-1	once	TRBJ2-5	NA	TGTGCCAGCAGTCAAGAGACCCAGTACTTC	CASSQETQYF
TRBV5-6	NA	TRBJ1-5	NA	TGTGCCAGCAGTGGGAGCAATCAGCCCCAGCATTTT	CASSGSNQPQHF
TRBV6-4	NA	TRBJ2-1	NA	TGTGCCAGCAGTGGCCGAGAAGGTGAGCAGTTCTTC	CASSGREGEQFF
TRBV18	NA	TRBJ1-1	NA	TGTGCCAGCTCACCAGGGACCTCCTTGAACACTGAAGCTTTCTTT	CASSPGTSLNTEAFF
TRBV7-6	NA	TRBJ2-7	TRBD2	TGTGCCAGCAGCCCTACCTCGACACCGGGACTAGTGGGTGCGCAGTACTTC	CASSPTSTPGLVGAQYF
TRBV11-2	NA	TRBJ2-7	NA	TGTGCCAGCAGCTTCAGAAGGGGGGCCAGGTACTTC	CASSFRRGARYF
TRBV30	once	TRBJ2-2	NA	TGTGCCTGGGCTAGGTCCCCACGGACCGTTAACACCGCCACCGGGGAGCTGTTTTTT	CAWARSPRTVNTATGELFF
TRBV7-9	once	TRBJ2-2	NA	TGTGCCAGCAGCCCTCTCGGGGCGCACACCGGGGAGCTGTTTTTT	CASSPLGAHTGELFF
TRBV5-1	NA	TRBJ1-2	TRBD1	TGCGCCAGCAGCTTGGCCTTCGGACAGGTTGGTGGCTACACCTTC	CASSLAFGQVGGYTF
TRBV10-1	NA	TRBJ2-3	NA	TGCGCCAGCACCGCGGGGGCCCCCACAGATACGCAGTATTTT	CASTAGAPTDTQYF
TRBV4-1	NA	TRBJ2-5	NA	TGCGCCAGCAGCCAAGGGACACCAAAAGAGACCCAGTACTTC	CASSQGTPKETQYF
TRBV6-6	NA	TRBJ2-5	TRBD1	TGTGCCAGCCGTACACCGGACAGGGTTGAGACCCAGTACTTC	CASRTPDRVETQYF
TRBV7-6	NA	TRBJ2-1	TRBD1	TGTGCCAGCAGCCACCGGGACAGGTCCCTTAGCTCCTACAATGAGCAGTTCTTC	CASSHRDRSLSSYNEQFF
TRBV9	NA	TRBJ1-2	TRBD1	TGTGCCAGCAGCCCCCAGGGGGTAAGCTACACCTTC	CASSPQGVSYTF
TRBV5-6	NA	TRBJ2-7	NA	TGTGCCAGCAGCTTGCGGCAGGGTACCAACGAGCAGTACTTC	CASSLRQGTNEQYF
TRBV18	NA	TRBJ1-2	NA	TGTGCCAGCTCATATGGACAGAATCGAGCTAACTATGGCTACACCTTC	CASSYGQNRANYGYTF
TRBV6-1	NA	TRBJ1-3	NA	TGTGCCAGCAGTGTCAGGACACTGGGAAACACCATATATTTT	CASSVRTLGNTIYF
TRBV6-5	NA	TRBJ2-3	NA	TGTGCCAGCAGTTACAGGGGGGATACGCAGTATTTT	CASSYRGDTQYF
TRBV15	NA	TRBJ2-3	NA	TGTGCCACCAGCAGAGATGTAAGGGATACGCAGTATTTT	CATSRDVRDTQYF
TRBV7-3	NA	TRBJ2-2	TRBD1	TGTGCCAGCAGATCGGGGACAGCGAACACCGGGGAGCTGTTTTTT	CASRSGTANTGELFF
TRBV6-5	medium-sized	TRBJ1-6	NA	TGTGCCAGCAGTGACACGCTAAATTCACCCCTCCACTTT	CASSDTLNSPLHF
TRBV11-2	NA	TRBJ2-6	NA	TGTGCCAGCAGCTGGGGCTCTGGGGCCAACGTCCTGACTTTC	CASSWGSGANVLTF
TRBV9	NA	TRBJ2-3	TRBD2	TGTGCCAGCAGCGTAGGTTCTAGCGGGGCAGGGAATACGCAGTATTTT	CASSVGSSGAGNTQYF
TRBV30	NA	TRBJ1-2	NA	TGTGCCTGGAGTGTGAAGGTGGCCTATGGCTACACCTTC	CAWSVKVAYGYTF
TRBV7-9	NA	TRBJ2-3	NA	TGTGCCAGCAGCTTAGTCCGTCCTATAGCAAACACGCAGTATTTT	CASSLVRPIANTQYF
TRBV6-5	few	TRBJ1-3	NA	TGTGCCAGCACCGATGGAAACACCATATATTTT	CASTDGNTIYF
TRBV11-1	few	TRBJ2-1	NA	TGTGCCAGCAGCTCCTTCGAAGAGTCCTACAATGAGCAGTTCTTC	CASSSFEESYNEQFF
TRBV6-6	NA	TRBJ1-1	TRBD1	TGTGCCAGCCTCACAGGGGAGAACACTGAAGCTTTCTTT	CASLTGENTEAFF
TRBV19	NA	TRBJ2-1	NA	TGTGCCAGTAATACAGGGTCGAGCTCCTACAATGAGCAGTTCTTC	CASNTGSSSYNEQFF
TRBV9	NA	TRBJ1-3	TRBD1	TGTGCCAGCAGCGCTAGACAGGGGTTCTCTGGAAACACCATATATTTT	CASSARQGFSGNTIYF
TRBV6-1	NA	TRBJ1-1	NA	TGTGCCAGCAGATACAGGGAGGGGAACTCTGAAGCTTTCTTT	CASRYREGNSEAFF
TRBV4-1	once	TRBJ1-4	NA	TGCGCCAGCAGCCAAGGTCCAACCCTGAGGGAAAAACTGTTTTTT	CASSQGPTLREKLFF
TRBV6-5	medium-sized	TRBJ2-7	TRBD2	TGTGCCAGCACCTCATTAGCGGGAGGTCTGAACGAGCAGTACTTC	CASTSLAGGLNEQYF
TRBV5-1	NA	TRBJ1-1	NA	TGCGCCAGCAGCTTGGGACAGTCGCTTATGAACACTGAAGCTTTCTTT	CASSLGQSLMNTEAFF
TRBV6-5	NA	TRBJ2-2	NA	TGTGCCAGCAGTGAGTCCCTCGGGGAGCTGTTTTTT	CASSESLGELFF
TRBV11-1	NA	TRBJ2-7	NA	TGTGCCAGCAGCATTAACAGGGAGAGGTCCTACGAGCAGTACTTC	CASSINRERSYEQYF
TRBV6-5	NA	TRBJ2-3	NA	TGTGCCAGCAGTTACTCGAGACAGATGACAGATACGCAGTATTTT	CASSYSRQMTDTQYF
TRBV10-2	NA	TRBJ2-4	TRBD1	TGCGCCAGCAGTTCCCGGGACAGGGCTTTTCGAGGAGACATTCAGTACTTC	CASSSRDRAFRGDIQYF
TRBV18	NA	TRBJ1-1	TRBD1	TGTGCCAGCTCACCTCAGGGGGGGGACACTGAAGCTTTCTTT	CASSPQGGDTEAFF
TRBV19	NA	TRBJ2-7	TRBD2	TGTGCCACCAGGACTAGCGGAACCTACGAGCAGTACTTC	CATRTSGTYEQYF
TRBV5-1	NA	TRBJ2-7	TRBD1	TGCGCCAGCATGCAGGGGACAGGGACGATCGAGCAGTACTTC	CASMQGTGTIEQYF
TRBV7-3	NA	TRBJ2-1	TRBD2	TGTGCCAGCAGCGCAAAGCGGGACCCTTACAATGAGCAGTTCTTC	CASSAKRDPYNEQFF